Shown below are 26 T cell receptor beta chains from a single sample sequenced in a study of early T cells in non-severe SARS-CoV-2 infection (dated by TCRdb to 2020 to 2022). The library was obtained by 5' RACE. Data came from a NextSeq 500. Using fastp at Q25 and MiXCR, TCRdb reprocessed the public reads and kept productive beta chains. Rows matching on CDR3 protein sequence are summarized as one entry with the most common DNA and genes. The sample table contains about 48,000 distinct CDR3 sequences; only one count was recorded for around 10% of them. The ten largest clones add up to over 6.5% of the sample. Sequenced input: whole blood. These receptors all come from an adult who was a healthcare worker with PCR-confirmed SARS-CoV-2 infection or an uninfected control (not recorded which).

V usage is TRBV5-1 and J usage is TRBJ2-7; D call uncertain. The CDR3 consists of 14 residues. The ends were cut back, 2 bases at V and 0 bases at J, with 9 bases in the middle. Germline-derived CDR1 and CDR2 are SGHRS and YFSETQ. The CDR3 bases are TGCGCCAGCAGCTTTGGGCAGACCTCCTACGAGCAGTACTTC. Amino acid sequence: CASSFGQTSYEQYF. The variable domain in full, completed from reference TRBV5-1 and TRBJ2-7, reads KAGVTQTPRYLIKTRGQQVTLSCSPISGHRSVSWYQQTPGQGLQFLFEYFSETQRNKGNFPGRFSGRQFSNSRSEMNVSTLELGDSALYLCASSFGQTSYEQYFGPGTRLTVT.

This clonotype came up many times. This chain links TRBV28 with TRBJ2-7; 9 nucleotides line up with TRBD2. CDR1 and CDR2 (germline): MDHEN, SYDVKM. The junction had 12 bases not matched to a gene; V was cut back by 5 bases and J by 7 bases. The CDR3 covers 15 residues. CDR3 region: CASSPPAGGLLEQYF. Here the CDR3 DNA reads TGTGCCAGCAGTCCCCCAGCGGGAGGACTTTTGGAGCAGTACTTC.

On this clonotype itself: This may be a read error, as it is one base from a much larger clone. The chain carries TRBV10-2 and TRBJ2-2; D may match TRBD1 or TRBD2 (5 bases each). The CDR3 is 16 residues long. CDR1 is WSHSY, CDR2 SAAADI, per germline. V lost 1 base, J lost 2 bases, and 11 bases lay in between. As DNA, the CDR3 is TGCGCCAGCAGTGAGTTAAGGGGAGAAAACACCGGGGAGCTGTTTTTT. Encoded protein: CASSELRGENTGELFF.

V usage is TRBV6-1 and J usage is TRBJ2-2; D ambiguous. Germline CDR1 reads MNHNS; CDR2 reads SASEGT. Between the trimmed V and J ends, which lost 6 bases and 4 bases, there was a span of 18 bases. The length of the CDR3 is 16 residues. The CDR3 here is CASRRPTTVLTGELFF. The DNA for the CDR3 is TGTGCCAGCAGACGCCCGACAACAGTCCTCACCGGGGAGCTGTTTTTT.

The J gene is TRBJ2-2, the V gene TRBV3-1; perhaps TRBD1 as D (5 bases). The CDR3 runs 15 residues. In germline, CDR1 is LGHDT, CDR2 YNNKEL (reference sequence). Trimming removed 6 bases from V and 1 base from J, with 12 bases in between. CDR3 DNA sequence: TGTGCCAGCAGGAGGACATATGTGAACACCGGGGAGCTGTTTTTT. This translates into CASRRTYVNTGELFF. The entire variable domain, with the rest obtained from reference TRBV3-1 and TRBJ2-2, is as follows: DTAVSQTPKYLVTQMGNDKSIKCEQNLGHDTMYWYKQDSKKFLKIMFSYNNKELIINETVPNRFSPKSPDKAHLNLHINSLELGDSAVYFCASRRTYVNTGELFFGEGSRLTVL.

This clonotype has a count of ten or more. J is TRBJ2-1 and V is TRBV29-1; D is uncertain. The CDR3 is 15 amino acids. Per germline, CDR1 SQVTM and CDR2 ANQGSEA. The V end lost 0 bases, the J end lost 7 bases, and 16 bases lay between the germline ends. CDR3 DNA sequence: TGCAGCGTTGAAGAACTGCCGTTGCTCACGAATGAGCAGTTCTTC. As protein: CSVEELPLLTNEQFF.

This clonotype has ten or more counts. This chain links TRBV2 with TRBJ1-2; D call uncertain. Germline V gene data show CDR1 as SNHLY and CDR2 as FYNNEI. CDR3 length: 12 amino acids. Trimming shortened V by 5 bases and J by 7 bases, and 11 bases separated the two germline ends. The CDR3 is CASSSSVGGYTF. CDR3 coding DNA: TGTGCCAGCAGTTCCTCTGTGGGTGGCTACACCTTC.

At least ten counts were recorded for this clonotype. The rearrangement links TRBV28 to TRBJ2-7; possibly TRBD2 for D (5 bases). This CDR3 region has 12 residues. The germline gives CDR1 MDHEN, CDR2 SYDVKM. V lost 7 bases, J lost 7 bases, and 14 bases lay in between. The CDR3 is CASKMRGREQYF. The DNA for the CDR3 is TGTGCCAGCAAGATGAGAGGGCGAGAGCAGTACTTC.

The CDR3 nucleotides are TGTGCCAGTGATGGCACTAGCGGGAAGGAGCAGTTCTTC. Translating gives CASDGTSGKEQFF. The chain joins TRBV19 to TRBJ2-1; TRBD2 aligns across 10 bases. CDR1 is LNHDA, CDR2 SQIVND, per germline (reference sequence). V shed 8 bases and J 10 bases; nucleotides not matched to a gene: 8. The CDR3 contains 13 residues.

This clonotype appeared many times. This chain connects TRBV11-2 to TRBJ2-1, with a weak D call TRBD2 (6 bases). The germline V and J ends were trimmed by 3 bases and 5 bases, with 14 bases remaining between them. Germline CDR1 SGHAT, CDR2 FQNNGV. This CDR3 contains 15 residues. The CDR3 sequence is CASSFYQRTNNEQFF. The CDR3 nucleotides read TGTGCCAGCAGCTTTTACCAACGGACTAACAATGAGCAGTTCTTC.

This clonotype was picked up many times. V usage is TRBV19 and J usage is TRBJ2-7, with D uncertain. V lost 6 bases to trimming and J lost 0 bases, with 12 bases between them. CDR3 size: 14 residues. Germline V gene data show CDR1 as LNHDA and CDR2 as SQIVND (reference sequence). In DNA form, the CDR3 reads TGTGCCAGTAGCCCCGGACCTTCCTCCTACGAGCAGTACTTC. Protein sequence: CASSPGPSSYEQYF.

This chain connects TRBV7-6 to TRBJ2-3; D unclear. The V gene's germline CDR1 is SGHVS and CDR2 FNYEAQ. The CDR3 totals 8 residues. The V end lost 11 bases, the J end lost 6 bases, and 3 bases lay between the germline ends. The CDR3 sequence: CAWDTQYF. The CDR3 coding sequence is TGTGCCTGGGATACGCAGTATTTT.

This clonotype was seen at least ten times. The chain uses TRBV6-5 and TRBJ2-6; 10 positions match TRBD1. The CDR3 runs to 18 residues. With V trimmed by 6 bases and J by 0 bases, 8 bases remained unmatched. Germline-derived CDR1 and CDR2 are MNHEY and SVGAGI. Here the CDR3 reads CASSPLDRGRSGANVLTF. As DNA, the CDR3 is TGTGCCAGCAGCCCCTTAGACAGGGGGCGCTCTGGGGCCAACGTCCTGACTTTC.

Many counts were recorded for this clonotype. The CDR3 reads CASSSNWGATSTDTQYF. CDR3 nucleotides: TGTGCCAGCAGCTCTAACTGGGGAGCTACTAGCACAGATACGCAGTATTTT. The V call is TRBV7-2, the J call TRBJ2-3; a possible D gene is TRBD2 (5 bases). V was pared by 4 bases and J by 0 bases, with 17 bases between. CDR3 length: 17 amino acids. The germline CDR1 and CDR2 sequences are SGHTA and FQGNSA.

In this sample, this clonotype turned up a few times. The CDR3 loop is CASSYVFGTDRNTIYF. CDR3 nucleotides: TGTGCCAGCAGTTACGTCTTTGGGACAGACAGAAACACCATATATTTT. This rearrangement joins TRBV6-2 or TRBV6-3 to TRBJ1-3, with TRBD1 identical over 7 bases. The CDR3 runs 16 residues. Per germline, CDR1 MNHEY and CDR2 SVGEGT. V gave up 2 bases and J gave up 5 bases; unmatched junction bases: 9.

This sequence joins TRBV27 and TRBJ2-4; D is ambiguous. The germline CDR1 and CDR2 sequences are MNHEY and SMNVEV (reference sequence). The CDR3 contains 15 residues. Trimming pared 3 bases from V and 6 bases from J, leaving 15 bases between. CDR3 amino acids: CASSFQGRRRNIQYF. The CDR3 DNA is TGTGCCAGCAGTTTTCAAGGCAGGAGAAGAAACATTCAGTACTTC.

This clonotype was recorded at least ten times. This chain connects TRBV24-1 to TRBJ2-1; 9 nucleotides align to TRBD2. The germline gives CDR1 KGHDR, CDR2 SFDVKD. The CDR3 has 16 amino acids. Unmatched junction bases numbered 9, after V lost 5 bases and J lost 5 bases. DNA of the CDR3: TGTGCCACCAGTGCCCTGGCCAGCGGGAGGAACAATGAGCAGTTCTTC. It specifies CATSALASGRNNEQFF.

This clonotype came up many times. The chain links TRBV6-5 to TRBJ2-1; TRBD2 aligns across 13 bases. V lost 6 bases and J lost 9; bases outside the gene matches: 11. Germline CDR1 reads MNHEY; CDR2 reads SVGAGI. The CDR3 covers 16 residues. In nucleotides, the CDR3 is TGTGCCAGCAGACAGGGACTAGCGGGGCCGGGCGGTGAGCAGTTCTTC. Amino acid sequence: CASRQGLAGPGGEQFF.

This clonotype was seen at least ten times. V and J are TRBV27 and TRBJ2-1; D not resolved. The ends were cut back, 0 bases at V and 9 bases at J, with 9 bases in the middle. CDR1 and CDR2 (germline): MNHEY, SMNVEV (reference sequence). This CDR3 spans 13 amino acids. The CDR3 DNA sequence: TGTGCCAGCAGTTTATCGCTAGAAAGTGAGCAGTTCTTC. Amino acid sequence: CASSLSLESEQFF.

This clonotype appeared a few times. V and J are TRBV5-6 and TRBJ2-7; TRBD1 matches 9 bases. Trimming cost V 5 bases and J 2 bases; bases outside gene matches: 11. Germline V CDR1 and CDR2: SGHDT, YYEEEE. The CDR3 loop spans 16 amino acids. The CDR3 spells CASRRGWGQGTYEQYF. CDR3 sequence (DNA): TGTGCCAGCAGACGAGGCTGGGGACAGGGAACCTACGAGCAGTACTTC.

At least ten counts were recorded for this clonotype. The rearrangement uses TRBV28 and TRBJ2-6; weak D call: TRBD2 (5 bases). The CDR3 has 16 residues. With 3 bases removed from V and 4 bases from J, the gap between germline ends came to 13 bases. CDR1 MDHEN and CDR2 SYDVKM come from the germline V gene. The CDR3 DNA reads TGTGCCAGCAGTTTCGGAGCGGTCGGCGGGGCCAACGTCCTGACTTTC. It encodes CASSFGAVGGANVLTF.

This clonotype was seen repeatedly, ten times or more. The J gene is TRBJ2-1, the V gene TRBV5-4; D possibly corresponds to TRBD2 (5 bases). V lost 4 bases and J 5 bases, leaving 13 bases between the germline ends. Germline V CDR1 and CDR2: SGHNT, YYREEE (reference sequence). The CDR3 runs 14 residues. DNA for the CDR3: TGTGCCAGCAGCGAGCCCTCGGGAAACAATGAGCAGTTCTTC. Amino acids: CASSEPSGNNEQFF.

The DNA of the CDR3 is TGTGCCAGCAGTGTCGAGGTTGGCCCCCTTTACTACGAGCAGTACTTC. Its translation: CASSVEVGPLYYEQYF. V and J are TRBV7-8 and TRBJ2-7; no clear D. The germline V and J ends were trimmed by 6 bases and 3 bases, with 21 bases remaining between them. Germline V CDR1 and CDR2: SGHVS, FQNEAQ. CDR3 length: 16 amino acids.

This clonotype appeared many times. DNA of the CDR3: TGTGCCAGCAGCTTGGGAGCTAGCGGAATTTACAATGAGCAGTTCTTC. Translated: CASSLGASGIYNEQFF. The J gene is TRBJ2-1, the V gene TRBV5-6; 7 bases match TRBD2. V lost 0 bases and J lost 4; bases outside the gene matches: 7. Germline V gene sequence: CDR1 SGHDT, CDR2 YYEEEE. This CDR3 is built from 16 residues.

A few counts support this clonotype. The chain links TRBV28 to TRBJ2-7; TRBD1 matches 9 bases. CDR1 is MDHEN and CDR2 is SYDVKM in the germline V gene. This CDR3 contains 16 residues. Trimming removed 10 bases from V and 3 bases from J; junction bases left unmatched: 16. The chain's CDR3 is CANGDIPGQGIYEQYF. Here the CDR3 DNA reads TGTGCCAACGGAGACATACCGGGACAGGGTATCTACGAGCAGTACTTC.

J is TRBJ2-3 and V is TRBV28, with D perhaps matching TRBD2 (5 bases). The CDR3 spans 16 residues. Germline CDR1 MDHEN, CDR2 SYDVKM. Trimming pared 1 base from V and 0 bases from J, leaving 11 bases between. The CDR3 bases are TGTGCCAGCAGTTTATCAATCGGGATTAGCACAGATACGCAGTATTTT. Translation: CASSLSIGISTDTQYF.